This T cell receptor (beta chain) comes out of a study of technical replicates of blood from a handful of donors. Assay: immunoSEQ multiplex PCR; the TCRdb copy retains only in-frame clones and omits some. The sample holds roughly 65,000 clones, 86% seen once. Germline-derived CDR1 and CDR2 are GTSNPN and SVGIG (reference sequence). V gave up 3 bases and J gave up 6 bases, with 9 bases separating them. This CDR3 comprises 12 residues. This chain joins TRBV30 and TRBJ1-5, with D possibly matching TRBD1 (6 bases). This TCR derives from a human donor in good health. Some clones in this sample may be carry-over from other donors' samples. What was sequenced was PBMCs. In nucleotides, the CDR3 is TGTGCCTGGAGACAGGGCGGTCAGCCCCAGCATTTT. The encoded protein is CAWRQGGQPQHF.